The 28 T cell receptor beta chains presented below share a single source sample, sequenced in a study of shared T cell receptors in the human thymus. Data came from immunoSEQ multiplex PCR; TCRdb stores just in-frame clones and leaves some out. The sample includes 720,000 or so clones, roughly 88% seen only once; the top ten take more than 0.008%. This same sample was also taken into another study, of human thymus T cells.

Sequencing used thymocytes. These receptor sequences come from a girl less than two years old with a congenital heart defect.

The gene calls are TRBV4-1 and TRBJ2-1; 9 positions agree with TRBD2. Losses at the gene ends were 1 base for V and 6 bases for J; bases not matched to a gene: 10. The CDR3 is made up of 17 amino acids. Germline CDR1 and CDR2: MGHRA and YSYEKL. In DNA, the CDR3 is TGCGCCAGCAGCCAAGGGGGGGCGGGACTAGCTTCCAATGAGCAGTTCTTC. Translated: CASSQGGAGLASNEQFF.

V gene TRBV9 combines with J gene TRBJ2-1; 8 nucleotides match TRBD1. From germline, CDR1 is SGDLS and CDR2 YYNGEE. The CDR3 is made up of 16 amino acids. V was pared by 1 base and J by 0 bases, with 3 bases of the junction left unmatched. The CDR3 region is CASSVTGTGSYNEQFF. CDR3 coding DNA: TGTGCCAGCAGCGTAACCGGGACAGGCTCCTACAATGAGCAGTTCTTC.

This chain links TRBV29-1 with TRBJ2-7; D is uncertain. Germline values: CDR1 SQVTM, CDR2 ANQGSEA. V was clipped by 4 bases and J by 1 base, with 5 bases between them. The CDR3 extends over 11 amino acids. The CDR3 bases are TGCAGCGTTGTTCAATCCTACGAGCAGTACTTC. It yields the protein CSVVQSYEQYF.

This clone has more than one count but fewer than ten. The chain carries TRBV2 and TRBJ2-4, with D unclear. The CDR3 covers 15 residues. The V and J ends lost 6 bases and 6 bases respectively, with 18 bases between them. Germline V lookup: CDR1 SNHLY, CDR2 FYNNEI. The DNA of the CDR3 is TGTGCCAGCAGGCCCCGGTTGGTCCACTTAAACATTCAGTACTTC. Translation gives CASRPRLVHLNIQYF.

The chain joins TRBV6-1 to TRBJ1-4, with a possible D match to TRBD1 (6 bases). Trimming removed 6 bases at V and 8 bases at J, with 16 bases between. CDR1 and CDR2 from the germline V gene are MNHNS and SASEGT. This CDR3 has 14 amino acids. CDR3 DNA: TGTGCCAGCAGAGGGAGGGGGGGGAAGGAAAAACTGTTTTTT. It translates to CASRGRGGKEKLFF.

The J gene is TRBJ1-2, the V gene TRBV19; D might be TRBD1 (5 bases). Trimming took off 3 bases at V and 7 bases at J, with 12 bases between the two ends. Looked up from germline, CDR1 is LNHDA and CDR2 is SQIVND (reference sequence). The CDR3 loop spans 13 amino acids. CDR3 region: CASSMQGLGGYTF. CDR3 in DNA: TGTGCCAGTAGTATGCAGGGTTTGGGTGGCTACACCTTC.

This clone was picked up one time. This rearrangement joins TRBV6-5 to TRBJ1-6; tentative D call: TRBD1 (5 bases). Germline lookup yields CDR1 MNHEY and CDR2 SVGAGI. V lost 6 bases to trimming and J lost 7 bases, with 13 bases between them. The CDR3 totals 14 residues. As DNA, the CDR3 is TGTGCCAGCAGGATGACAGCTTCAAATTCACCCCTCCACTTT. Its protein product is CASRMTASNSPLHF.

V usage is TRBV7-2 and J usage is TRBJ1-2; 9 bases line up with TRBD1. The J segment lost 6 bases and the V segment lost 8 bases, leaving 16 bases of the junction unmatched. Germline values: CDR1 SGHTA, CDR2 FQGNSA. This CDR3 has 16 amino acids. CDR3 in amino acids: CASGGDYTTGGDGYTF. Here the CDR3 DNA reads TGTGCCAGCGGCGGTGATTACACGACAGGGGGAGATGGCTACACCTTC.

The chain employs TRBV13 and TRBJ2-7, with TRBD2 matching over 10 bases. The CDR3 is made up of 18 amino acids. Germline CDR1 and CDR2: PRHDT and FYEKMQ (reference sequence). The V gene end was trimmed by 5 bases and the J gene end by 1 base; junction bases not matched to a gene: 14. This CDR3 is CASSIKNRTSGASYEQYF. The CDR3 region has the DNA TGTGCCAGCAGCATCAAGAACCGGACTAGCGGAGCTTCCTACGAGCAGTACTTC.

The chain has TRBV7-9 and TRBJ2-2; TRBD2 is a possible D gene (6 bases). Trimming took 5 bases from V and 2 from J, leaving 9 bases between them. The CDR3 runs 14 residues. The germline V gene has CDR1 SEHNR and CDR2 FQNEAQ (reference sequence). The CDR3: CASSPGTNTGELFF. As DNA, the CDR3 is TGTGCCAGCAGCCCGGGGACTAACACCGGGGAGCTGTTTTTT.

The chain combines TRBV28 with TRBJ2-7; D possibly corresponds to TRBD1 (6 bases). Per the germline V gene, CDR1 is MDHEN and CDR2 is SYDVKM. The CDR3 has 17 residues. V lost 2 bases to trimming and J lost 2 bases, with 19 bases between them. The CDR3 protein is CASSLPNRMAGAYEQYF. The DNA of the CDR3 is TGTGCCAGCAGTTTACCTAATAGGATGGCAGGGGCCTACGAGCAGTACTTC.

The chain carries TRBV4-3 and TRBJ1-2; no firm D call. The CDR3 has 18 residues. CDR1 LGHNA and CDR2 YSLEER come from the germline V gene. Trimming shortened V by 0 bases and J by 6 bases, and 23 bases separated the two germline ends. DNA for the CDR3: TGCGCCAGCAGCCAAGAACGAGGGTCAGGTACTCGGGCAGATGGCTACACCTTC. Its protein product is CASSQERGSGTRADGYTF.

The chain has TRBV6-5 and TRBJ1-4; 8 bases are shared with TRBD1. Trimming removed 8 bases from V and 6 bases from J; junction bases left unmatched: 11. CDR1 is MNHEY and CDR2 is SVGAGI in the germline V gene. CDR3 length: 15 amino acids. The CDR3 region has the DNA TGTGCCAGCGGGTTAGTTGGACAGGGAGATGAAAAACTGTTTTTT. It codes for CASGLVGQGDEKLFF.

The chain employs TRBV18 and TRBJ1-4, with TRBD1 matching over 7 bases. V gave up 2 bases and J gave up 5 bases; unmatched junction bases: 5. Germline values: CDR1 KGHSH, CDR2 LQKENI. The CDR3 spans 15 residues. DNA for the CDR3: TGTGCCAGCTCACCATTGGGGACAGCCAATGAAAAACTGTTTTTT. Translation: CASSPLGTANEKLFF.

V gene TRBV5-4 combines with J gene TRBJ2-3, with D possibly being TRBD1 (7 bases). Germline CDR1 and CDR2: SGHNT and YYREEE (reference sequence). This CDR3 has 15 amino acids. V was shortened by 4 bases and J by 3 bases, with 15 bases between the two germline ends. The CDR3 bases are TGTGCCAGCAGCGGCGGAGGGGGCGTGACAGATACGCAGTATTTT. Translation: CASSGGGGVTDTQYF.

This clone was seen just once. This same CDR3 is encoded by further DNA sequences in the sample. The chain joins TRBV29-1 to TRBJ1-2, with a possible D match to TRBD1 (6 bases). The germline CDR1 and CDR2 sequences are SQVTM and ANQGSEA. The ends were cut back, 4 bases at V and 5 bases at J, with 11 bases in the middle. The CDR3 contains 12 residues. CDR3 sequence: CSVVTGFYGYTF. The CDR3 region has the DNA TGCAGCGTTGTCACAGGGTTTTATGGCTACACCTTC.

The CDR3 coding sequence is TGCGCCAGCAGCCAAAATGAAGTAGGGGGCGCAAATACTAGGTGGGCAACATGTGAGCAGTTCTTC. It encodes CASSQNEVGGANTRWATCEQFF. This chain uses TRBV4-1 with TRBJ2-1; 7 nucleotides agree with TRBD1. Trimming took 2 bases from V and 9 from J; bases not matched to a gene: 31. CDR1 is MGHRA, CDR2 YSYEKL, per germline. The CDR3 consists of 22 residues.

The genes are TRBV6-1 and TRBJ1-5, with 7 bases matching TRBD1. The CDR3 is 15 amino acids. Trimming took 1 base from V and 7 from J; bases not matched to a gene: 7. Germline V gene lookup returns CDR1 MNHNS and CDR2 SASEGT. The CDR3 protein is CASSEVTGARQPQHF. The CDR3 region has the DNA TGTGCCAGCAGTGAAGTAACAGGGGCAAGACAGCCCCAGCATTTT.

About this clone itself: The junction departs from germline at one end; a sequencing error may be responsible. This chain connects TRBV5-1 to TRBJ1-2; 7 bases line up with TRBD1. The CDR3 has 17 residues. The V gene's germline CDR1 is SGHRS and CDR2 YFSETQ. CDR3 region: CASSFRHPQGVPYGYTF. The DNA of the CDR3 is TGCGCCAGCAGCTTTCGTCACCCCCAGGGGGTCCCGTATGGATACACCTTC.

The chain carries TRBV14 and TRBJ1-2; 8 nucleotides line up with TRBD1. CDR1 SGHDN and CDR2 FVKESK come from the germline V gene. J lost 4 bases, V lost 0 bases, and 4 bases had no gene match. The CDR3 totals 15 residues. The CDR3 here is CASSQDSGQGYGYTF. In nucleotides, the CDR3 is TGTGCCAGCAGCCAAGATAGCGGACAGGGCTATGGCTACACCTTC. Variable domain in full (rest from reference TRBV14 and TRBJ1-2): EAGVTQFPSHSVIEKGQTVTLRCDPISGHDNLYWYRRVMGKEIKFLLHFVKESKQDESGMPNNRFLAERTGGTYSTLKVQPAELEDSGVYFCASSQDSGQGYGYTFGSGTRLTVV.

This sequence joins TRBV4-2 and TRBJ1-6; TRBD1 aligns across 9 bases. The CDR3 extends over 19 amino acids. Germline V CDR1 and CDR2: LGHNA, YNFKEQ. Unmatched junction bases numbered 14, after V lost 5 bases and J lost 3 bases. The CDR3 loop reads CASSFRPGTGLNYNSPLHF. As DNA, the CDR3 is TGTGCCAGCAGCTTCCGTCCCGGGACAGGGTTAAACTATAATTCACCCCTCCACTTT.

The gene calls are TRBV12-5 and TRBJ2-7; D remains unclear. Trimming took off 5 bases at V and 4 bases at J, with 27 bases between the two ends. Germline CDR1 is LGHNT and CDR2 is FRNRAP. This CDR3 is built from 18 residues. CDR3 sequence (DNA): TGTGCTAGTGGTGCCCCTCACCCCTCACCCGGGTTTCCGTACGAGCAGTACTTC. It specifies CASGAPHPSPGFPYEQYF.

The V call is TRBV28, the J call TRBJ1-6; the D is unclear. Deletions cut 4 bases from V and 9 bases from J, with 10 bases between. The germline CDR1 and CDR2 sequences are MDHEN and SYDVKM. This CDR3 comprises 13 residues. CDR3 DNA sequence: TGTGCCAGCAGTTCAAGAGGGATTTCACCCCTCCACTTT. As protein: CASSSRGISPLHF. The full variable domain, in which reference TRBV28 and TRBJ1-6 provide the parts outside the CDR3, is DVKVTQSSRYLVKRTGEKVFLECVQDMDHENMFWYRQDPGLGLRLIYFSYDVKMKEKGDIPEGYSVSREKKERFSLILESASTNQTSMYLCASSSRGISPLHFGNGTRLTVT.

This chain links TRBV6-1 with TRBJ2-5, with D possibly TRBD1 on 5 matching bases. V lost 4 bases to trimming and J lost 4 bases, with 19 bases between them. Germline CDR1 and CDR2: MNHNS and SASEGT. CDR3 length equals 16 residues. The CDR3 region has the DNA TGTGCCAGCAGTGGTCAAGCAGGGTTTTATGGAGAGACCCAGTACTTC. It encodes CASSGQAGFYGETQYF.

CDR3 nucleotide sequence: TGCGCCAGCAGCTTTTCCCCGGGACAGGGTTTAACCAATGAGCAGTTCTTC. Its protein product is CASSFSPGQGLTNEQFF. This chain joins TRBV5-1 and TRBJ2-1; 9 nucleotides agree with TRBD1. The CDR3 loop spans 17 amino acids. Trimming cost V 2 bases and J 6 bases; bases outside gene matches: 12. Germline V gene sequence: CDR1 SGHRS, CDR2 YFSETQ.

The CDR3 DNA is TGCGCCAGCAGCCAAGAAACAGGGGGCGAGCAGTACTTC. It translates to CASSQETGGEQYF. The chain links TRBV4-3 to TRBJ2-7; TRBD1 matches 8 bases. The V gene end was trimmed by 0 bases and the J gene end by 6 bases; junction bases not matched to a gene: 1. The germline gives CDR1 LGHNA, CDR2 YSLEER. CDR3 size: 13 residues.

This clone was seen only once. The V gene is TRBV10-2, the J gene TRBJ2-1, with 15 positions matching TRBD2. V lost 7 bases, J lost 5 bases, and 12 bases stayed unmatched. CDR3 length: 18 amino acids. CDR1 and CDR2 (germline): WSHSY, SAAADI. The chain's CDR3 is CASTRGTSGGIINNEQFF. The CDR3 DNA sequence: TGCGCCAGCACGAGAGGGACTAGCGGGGGGATAATAAACAATGAGCAGTTCTTC.

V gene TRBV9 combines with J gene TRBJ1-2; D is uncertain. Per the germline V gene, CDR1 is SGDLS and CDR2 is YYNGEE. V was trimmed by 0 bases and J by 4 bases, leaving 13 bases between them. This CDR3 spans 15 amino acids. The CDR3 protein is CASSVAPAVLYGYTF. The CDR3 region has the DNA TGTGCCAGCAGCGTAGCCCCCGCAGTCCTCTATGGCTACACCTTC.